This TCR beta chain was found in a study of cytomegalovirus exposure and HLA in healthy donors. Study findings and constraints: Some TCR beta chains (164 of them) were listed as cytomegalovirus-associated.

Looked up from germline, CDR1 is GTSNPN and CDR2 is SVGIG (reference sequence). The CDR3 runs to 14 residues. The germline V and J ends were trimmed by 1 base and 2 bases, with 9 bases remaining between them. Sequenced by immunoSEQ multiplex PCR; TCRdb stores in-frame clones only, minus some. The data hold 110,000 or so clones, with 95% observed a single time. A note on this clone: The antigen is undetermined.

Sample: PBMCs. The sequence came from a young woman in good health and CMV-seronegative. The chain joins TRBV30 to TRBJ1-5, with D perhaps matching TRBD1 (6 bases). This chain's CDR3 is CAWSGGRGNQPQHF. The DNA for the CDR3 is TGTGCCTGGAGTGGGGGGCGCGGCAATCAGCCCCAGCATTTT.